A single sample is the source of the 20 T cell receptor beta chains below, sequenced in a study of prognosis after radiotherapy for stage I lung cancer. Amplification of TCR beta CDR3 from genomic DNA used two-round multiplex PCR. For every TRBV and TRBJ gene, a specific primer was used in first-round PCR. One entry per CDR3 protein, called by TCRdb with MiXCR from the multiplex PCR reads. The sample has roughly 14,000 distinct CDR3 sequences, 56% seen once. This sample comprised PBMCs, obtained before or after stereotactic body radiation therapy (not recorded which). The receptors originated from a donor older than 45 with non-small cell lung cancer.

In its sample, this clonotype is medium-sized. This chain joins TRBV20-1 and TRBJ2-3; TRBD2 is a possible D gene (7 bases). Germline V gene lookup returns CDR1 DFQATT and CDR2 SNEGSKA (reference sequence). V was clipped by 2 bases and J by 5 bases, with 14 bases between them. CDR3 length equals 14 residues. The CDR3 loop reads CSARWGGGRDTQYF. The CDR3 DNA reads as TGCAGTGCTAGATGGGGGGGGGGCAGAGATACGCAGTATTTT.

CDR3 loop: CATSDPGGNYGYTF. In nucleotides, the CDR3 is TGTGCCACCAGTGACCCAGGAGGGAACTATGGCTACACCTTC. The V gene is TRBV24-1, the J gene TRBJ1-2, with no clear D. V was cut by 4 bases and J by 2 bases, with 10 bases left in between. Germline CDR1 and CDR2: KGHDR and SFDVKD. The CDR3 length is 14 residues.

As concerns this clonotype: At one of its ends the junction is not consistent with the germline gene, which may arise from a read error. The V and J genes are TRBV20-1 and TRBJ2-3; 8 bases line up with TRBD2. There are 15 residues in the CDR3. Germline CDR1 DFQATT, CDR2 SNEGSKA (reference sequence). For the CDR3, the DNA is TGCAGTGATAGACCCAATAGCGGGATCGCAGATACGCAGTATTTT. Protein product: CSDRPNSGIADTQYF.

About this clonotype itself: A read error is the likely source, as a far larger clone sits one nucleotide away. This chain uses TRBV11-3 with TRBJ2-7; D is possibly TRBD1 (5 bases). The J call may be in error: the DNA end matches TRBJ2-5 better. From germline, CDR1 is SGHNT and CDR2 YENEEA. The CDR3 is made up of 16 amino acids. Here the CDR3 reads CVSSLGRVSLGETQYF. CDR3 sequence (DNA): TGTGTCAGCAGCTTAGGCAGGGTCTCGTTAGGGGAGACCCAGTACTTC.

In this sample, this clonotype turned up many times. The V gene is TRBV25-1, the J gene TRBJ2-7; TRBD1 agrees at 7 bases. Germline lookup yields CDR1 MGHDK and CDR2 SYGVNS. This CDR3 comprises 13 residues. The junction had 12 bases not matched to a gene; V was cut back by 7 bases and J by 9 bases. The CDR3 loop reads CASNQGVPLGQYF. As DNA, the CDR3 is TGTGCCAGCAATCAGGGGGTACCATTAGGGCAGTACTTC.

J is TRBJ2-1 and V is TRBV11-1, with D possibly being TRBD2 (5 bases). CDR1 and CDR2 from the germline V gene are SGHAT and FQDESV (reference sequence). This CDR3 has 15 residues. Trimming took off 2 bases at V and 6 bases at J, with 14 bases between the two ends. The DNA of the CDR3 is TGTGCCAGCAGCTTACTAGCTGGAGGTTTCAATGAGCAGTTCTTC. Encoded protein: CASSLLAGGFNEQFF.

CDR3 sequence: CASSFLSLDSGEQYF. CDR3 bases: TGCGCCAGCAGCTTCCTATCCTTGGACAGCGGCGAGCAGTACTTC. The chain has TRBV5-1 and TRBJ2-7; tentatively, D is TRBD1 (6 bases). Trimming pared 2 bases from V and 6 bases from J, leaving 18 bases between. The CDR3 consists of 15 residues. CDR1 is SGHRS, CDR2 YFSETQ, per germline. The full variable domain, in which reference TRBV5-1 and TRBJ2-7 provide the parts outside the CDR3, is KAGVTQTPRYLIKTRGQQVTLSCSPISGHRSVSWYQQTPGQGLQFLFEYFSETQRNKGNFPGRFSGRQFSNSRSEMNVSTLELGDSALYLCASSFLSLDSGEQYFGPGTRLTVT.

This chain connects TRBV5-1 to TRBJ2-2, with 7 bases that match TRBD1. Trimming took 4 bases from V and 4 from J; bases not matched to a gene: 4. This CDR3 contains 14 residues. Germline V lookup: CDR1 SGHRS, CDR2 YFSETQ. The CDR3 sequence: CASSTRQGTGELFF. In DNA, the CDR3 is TGCGCCAGCAGCACTAGACAGGGCACCGGGGAGCTGTTTTTT.

The sample holds a few counts of this clonotype. A much larger clone lies one base from this, so it may be a read error. In this CDR3 the conserved last residue, phenylalanine or tryptophan, is missing, so a read error is likely. The V gene is TRBV5-1, the J gene TRBJ1-6; the match to TRBD1 covers 7 bases. Trimming at V came to 8 bases and at J to 9 bases, leaving 8 bases not matched to a gene. The CDR3 is made up of 13 amino acids. Germline V CDR1 and CDR2: SGHRS, YFSETQ. CDR3 coding DNA: TGCGCCAGAACTCCAGGGGGTAGTTCACCCCTCCACCTT. It is translated as CARTPGGSSPLHL.

To note about this clonotype: A far larger clone differs by one base, so this is likely a read error. The chain has TRBV6-5 and TRBJ2-6; 8 positions agree with TRBD1. Per germline, CDR1 MNHEY and CDR2 SVGAGI. This CDR3 has 16 amino acids. The trim removed 7 bases at V and 0 bases at J, leaving 5 bases unmatched. The CDR3 nucleotides read TGTGCCAGCAATGACACAGGGGGCTCTGGGGCCAACGTCCTGACTTTC. Amino acids: CASNDTGGSGANVLTF.

This clonotype ranks as medium-sized. The chain has TRBV6-1 and TRBJ2-1, with 9 positions matching TRBD1. Looked up from germline, CDR1 is MNHNS and CDR2 is SASEGT. V gave up 5 bases and J gave up 4 bases; unmatched junction bases: 6. This CDR3 spans 15 amino acids. CDR3 residues: CASSLTGGDYNEQFF. The CDR3 nucleotides read TGTGCCAGCAGTTTGACAGGGGGGGATTACAATGAGCAGTTCTTC.

This clonotype rates as medium-sized (0.01 to 0.1%). The chain couples TRBV28 to TRBJ2-2; possible D gene TRBD2, 6 bases. From germline, CDR1 is MDHEN and CDR2 SYDVKM. Trimming shortened V by 3 bases and J by 4 bases, and 12 bases separated the two germline ends. This CDR3 has 15 amino acids. CDR3: CASSFGGPITGELFF. DNA of the CDR3: TGTGCCAGCAGTTTCGGGGGACCGATCACCGGGGAGCTGTTTTTT.

This clonotype was seen only once. This chain uses TRBV18 with TRBJ1-1, with D maybe TRBD1 (5 bases). Trimming took 3 bases from V and 9 from J, leaving 11 bases between them. There are 12 residues in the CDR3. Germline V gene lookup returns CDR1 KGHSH and CDR2 LQKENI. DNA of the CDR3: TGTGCCAGCTCACCGGGACCAACAAAAGCTTTCTTT. The encoded protein is CASSPGPTKAFF.

In its sample, this clonotype is medium-sized (0.01 to 0.1%). This chain connects TRBV19 to TRBJ2-1; a possible D gene is TRBD2 (6 bases). The V end lost 3 bases, the J end lost 3 bases, and 6 bases lay between the germline ends. Germline loops: CDR1 LNHDA, CDR2 SQIVND (reference sequence). The CDR3 extends over 13 amino acids. Here the CDR3 reads CASSMTSYNEQFF. The CDR3 DNA is TGTGCCAGTAGTATGACTAGCTACAATGAGCAGTTCTTC.

The sample holds many counts of this clonotype. The chain links TRBV5-4 to TRBJ2-1; D is unresolved. The CDR3 contains 15 residues. Trimming pared 2 bases from V and 0 bases from J, leaving 9 bases between. CDR1 and CDR2 from the germline V gene are SGHNT and YYREEE (reference sequence). CDR3 sequence (DNA): TGTGCCAGCAGCTTCGGCGCTAGCTCCTACAATGAGCAGTTCTTC. Translating it yields CASSFGASSYNEQFF.

V is TRBV20-1 and J is TRBJ2-1; a possible D gene is TRBD2 (5 bases). V gave up 0 bases and J gave up 10 bases, with 13 bases separating them. Germline CDR1 reads DFQATT; CDR2 reads SNEGSKA (reference sequence). The length of the CDR3 is 13 residues. CDR3 protein: CSARDSAGREQFF. The CDR3 DNA is TGCAGTGCTAGAGATTCCGCGGGTAGGGAGCAGTTCTTC.

The table lists this clonotype with many counts. The chain joins TRBV30 to TRBJ1-5, with 8 positions matching TRBD1. Germline trimming cut 3 bases from V and 2 bases from J; bases unmatched to any gene: 6. The germline CDR1 and CDR2 sequences are GTSNPN and SVGIG (reference sequence). The CDR3 has 15 amino acids. CDR3 in DNA: TGTGCCTGGAGGGCATCGGACAGGGGCAATCAGCCCCAGCATTTT. This sequence encodes CAWRASDRGNQPQHF.

The rearrangement links TRBV28 to TRBJ1-1, with 8 positions matching TRBD1. The CDR3 has 13 amino acids. With V trimmed by 4 bases and J by 7 bases, 5 bases remained unmatched. CDR1 and CDR2 from the germline V gene are MDHEN and SYDVKM. CDR3 loop: CASSSQGAVEAFF. The CDR3 region has the DNA TGTGCCAGCAGTTCCCAGGGGGCAGTTGAAGCTTTCTTT.

The chain recombines TRBV6-1 with TRBJ2-7; maybe TRBD1 (5 bases). This CDR3 has 16 residues. Germline V gene sequence: CDR1 MNHNS, CDR2 SASEGT. Trimming stripped 7 bases from V and 0 bases from J, with 19 bases between. CDR3 nucleotide sequence: TGTGCCAGCATCAAAGACGGGCAGGGTCCCTCCTACGAGCAGTACTTC. It is translated as CASIKDGQGPSYEQYF.

Comment on this clonotype: The likely explanation is a read error, given a far larger clone one base away. The chain links TRBV7-9 to TRBJ2-7; D remains unclear. V lost 0 bases to trimming and J lost 7 bases, with 13 bases between them. Per germline, CDR1 SEHNR and CDR2 FQNEAQ (reference sequence). The CDR3 runs to 14 residues. CDR3 nucleotide sequence: TGTGCCAGCAGCTTAGCCTCGGTGCTTTCAGAGCAGTACTTC. Its translation is CASSLASVLSEQYF.